This T cell receptor beta chain was found in a study of T cells in Graves' hyperthyroidism and ophthalmopathy. This clonotype was seen more than once but under ten times. What was amplified from RNA transcripts were TCR beta CDR3 regions. TCR CDR3 underwent first-round RT-PCR with the HTBI primer set. Each CDR3 protein is one row after TCRdb ran MiXCR on the multiplex PCR reads. The repertoire holds about 400,000 distinct CDR3 sequences, about 15% seen once, with around a third in the top ten. V lost 5 bases and J 5 bases, leaving 13 bases between the germline ends. Germline V gene sequence: CDR1 LGHDT, CDR2 YNNKEL (reference sequence). The CDR3 totals 14 residues.

This rearrangement joins TRBV3-1 to TRBJ2-1; D is perhaps TRBD1 or TRBD2 (5 bases each). Sequenced input: blood. The clonotype comes from a woman in her thirties with Graves' hyperthyroidism. The CDR3 sequence: CASSRGAGNNEQFF. CDR3 bases: TGTGCCAGCAGCAGAGGGGCAGGAAACAATGAGCAGTTCTTC.